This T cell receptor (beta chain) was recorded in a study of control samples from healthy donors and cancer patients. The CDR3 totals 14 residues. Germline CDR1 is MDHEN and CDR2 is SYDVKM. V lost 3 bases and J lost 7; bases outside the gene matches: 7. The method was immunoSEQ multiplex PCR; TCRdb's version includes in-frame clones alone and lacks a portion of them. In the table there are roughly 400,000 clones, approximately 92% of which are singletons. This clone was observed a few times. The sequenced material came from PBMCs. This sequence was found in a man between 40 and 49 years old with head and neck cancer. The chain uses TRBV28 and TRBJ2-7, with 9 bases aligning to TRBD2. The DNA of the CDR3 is TGTGCCAGCAGTTTTAGCGGGAGAACGGTTGAGCAGTACTTC. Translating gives CASSFSGRTVEQYF.